Sequencing of this TCR beta chain was carried out in a study of Ad26.COV2.S vaccination and SARS-CoV-2 variants. Treatment denoted: 19 received Ad26.COV2.S at low or high dose, single or two shots; roughly 5 received placebo; per-sample allocation not given. The samples date from day 63 after the first vaccine or placebo injection. Some clones are missing from TCRdb's copy, which holds only in-frame ones; the method was immunoSEQ multiplex PCR. The table lists around 340,000 clones, 86% of them singletons. The receptor's source is a person aged 18 to 59 who received the Ad26.COV2.S COVID-19 vaccine or a placebo. Specimen: peripheral blood, collected in a trial of Ad26.COV2.S vaccine versus placebo.

CDR3 sequence (DNA): TGTGCCAGCCTACAGGTTCGCACAGATACGCAGTATTTT. Protein: CASLQVRTDTQYF. V and J are TRBV12-3 or TRBV12-4 and TRBJ2-3, with D possibly matching TRBD1 (5 bases). This CDR3 spans 13 amino acids. V shed 8 bases and J shed 1 base, with 10 bases lying between them.